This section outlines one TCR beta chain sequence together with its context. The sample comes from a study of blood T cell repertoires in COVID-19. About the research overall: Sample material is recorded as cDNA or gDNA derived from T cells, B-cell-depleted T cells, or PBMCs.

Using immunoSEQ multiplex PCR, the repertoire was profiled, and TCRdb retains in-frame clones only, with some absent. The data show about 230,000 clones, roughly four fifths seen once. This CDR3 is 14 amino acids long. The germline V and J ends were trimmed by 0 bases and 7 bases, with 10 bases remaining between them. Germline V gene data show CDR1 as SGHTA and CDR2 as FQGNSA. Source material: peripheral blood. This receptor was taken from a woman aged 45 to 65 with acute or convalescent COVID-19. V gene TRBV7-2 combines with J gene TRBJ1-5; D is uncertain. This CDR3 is CASSLAPGRQPQHF. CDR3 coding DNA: TGTGCCAGCAGCTTAGCCCCAGGAAGGCAGCCCCAGCATTTT.